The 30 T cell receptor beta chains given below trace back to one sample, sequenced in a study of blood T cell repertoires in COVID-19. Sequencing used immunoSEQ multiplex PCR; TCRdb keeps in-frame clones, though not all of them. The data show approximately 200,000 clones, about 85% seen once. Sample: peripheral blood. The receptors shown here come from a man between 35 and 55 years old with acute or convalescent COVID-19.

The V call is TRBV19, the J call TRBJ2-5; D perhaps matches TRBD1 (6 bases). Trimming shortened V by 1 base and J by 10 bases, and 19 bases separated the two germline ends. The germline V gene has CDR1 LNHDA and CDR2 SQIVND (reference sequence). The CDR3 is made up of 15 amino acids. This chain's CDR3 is CASSIAGDGGVFQYF. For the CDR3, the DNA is TGTGCCAGTAGTATAGCAGGGGACGGCGGTGTTTTCCAGTACTTC.

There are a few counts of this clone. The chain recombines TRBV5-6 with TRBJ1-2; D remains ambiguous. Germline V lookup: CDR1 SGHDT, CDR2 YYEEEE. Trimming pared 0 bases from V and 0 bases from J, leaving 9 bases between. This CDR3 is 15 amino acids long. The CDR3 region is CASSLGLDSNYGYTF. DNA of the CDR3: TGTGCCAGCAGCTTGGGTCTGGACTCTAACTATGGCTACACCTTC.

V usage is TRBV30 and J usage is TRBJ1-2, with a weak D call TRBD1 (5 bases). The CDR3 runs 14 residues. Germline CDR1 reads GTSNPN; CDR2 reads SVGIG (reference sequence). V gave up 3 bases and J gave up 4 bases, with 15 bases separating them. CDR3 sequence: CAWSRTGGGYGYTF. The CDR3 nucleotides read TGTGCCTGGAGCCGTACCGGGGGTGGCTATGGCTACACCTTC.

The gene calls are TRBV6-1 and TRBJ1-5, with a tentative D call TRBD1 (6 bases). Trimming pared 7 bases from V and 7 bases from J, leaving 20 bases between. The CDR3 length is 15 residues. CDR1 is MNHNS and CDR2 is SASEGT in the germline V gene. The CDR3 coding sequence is TGTGCCAGCACCCCGGGAGGCAGGGGAAACCAGCCCCAGCATTTT. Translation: CASTPGGRGNQPQHF.

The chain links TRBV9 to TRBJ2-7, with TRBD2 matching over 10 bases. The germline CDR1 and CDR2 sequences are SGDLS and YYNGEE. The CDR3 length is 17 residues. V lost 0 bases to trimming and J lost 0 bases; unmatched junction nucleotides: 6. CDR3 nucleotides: TGTGCCAGCAGCGTAGGGCTAGCGGGGGCCGACTCCTACGAGCAGTACTTC. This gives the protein CASSVGLAGADSYEQYF.

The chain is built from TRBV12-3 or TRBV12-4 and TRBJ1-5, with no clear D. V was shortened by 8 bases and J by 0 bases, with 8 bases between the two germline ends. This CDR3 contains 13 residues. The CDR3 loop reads CASRENSNQPQHF. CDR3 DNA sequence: TGTGCCAGCCGAGAGAATAGCAATCAGCCCCAGCATTTT.

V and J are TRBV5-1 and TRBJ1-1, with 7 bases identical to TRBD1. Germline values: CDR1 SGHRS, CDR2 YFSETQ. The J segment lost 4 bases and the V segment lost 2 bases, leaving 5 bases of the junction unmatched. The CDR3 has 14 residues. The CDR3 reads CASSFDRVGTEAFF. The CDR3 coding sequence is TGCGCCAGCAGCTTCGACAGGGTCGGCACTGAAGCTTTCTTT.

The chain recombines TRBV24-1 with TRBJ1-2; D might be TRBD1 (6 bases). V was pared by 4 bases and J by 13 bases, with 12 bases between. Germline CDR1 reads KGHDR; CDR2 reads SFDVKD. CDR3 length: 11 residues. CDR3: CATSDSGTSTF. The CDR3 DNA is TGTGCCACCAGTGACTCCGGGACAAGCACCTTC.

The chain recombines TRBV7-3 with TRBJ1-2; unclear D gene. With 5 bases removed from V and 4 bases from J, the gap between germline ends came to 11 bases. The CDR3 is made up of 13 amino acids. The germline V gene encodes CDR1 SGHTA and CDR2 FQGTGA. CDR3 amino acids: CASSREDGYGYTF. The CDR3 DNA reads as TGTGCCAGCAGCCGCGAGGATGGCTATGGCTACACCTTC.

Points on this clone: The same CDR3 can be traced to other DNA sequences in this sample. The CDR3 nucleotides are TGTGCCAGCAGCCAGGGGCTCAATCAGCCCCAGCATTTT. Translation: CASSQGLNQPQHF. The chain couples TRBV3-1 (or the pseudogene TRBV3-2) to TRBJ1-5, with TRBD1 as a possible D gene (5 bases). Germline V gene data show CDR1 as LGHDT and CDR2 as YNNKEL (reference sequence). V shed 3 bases and J shed 3 bases, with 6 bases lying between them. The CDR3 has 13 residues.

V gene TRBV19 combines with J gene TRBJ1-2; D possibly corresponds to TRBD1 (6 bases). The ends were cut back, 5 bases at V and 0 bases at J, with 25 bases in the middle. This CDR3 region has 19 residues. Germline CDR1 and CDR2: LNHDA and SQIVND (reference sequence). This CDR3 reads CASSGLGTGIPDSNYGYTF. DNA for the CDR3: TGTGCCAGTAGTGGACTCGGTACAGGGATCCCCGACTCTAACTATGGCTACACCTTC.

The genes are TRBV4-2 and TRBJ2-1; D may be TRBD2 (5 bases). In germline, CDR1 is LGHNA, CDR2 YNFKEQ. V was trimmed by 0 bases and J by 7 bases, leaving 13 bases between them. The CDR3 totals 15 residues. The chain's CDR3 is CASSQDPASLNEQFF. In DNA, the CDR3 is TGTGCCAGCAGCCAAGATCCCGCTAGCTTGAATGAGCAGTTCTTC.

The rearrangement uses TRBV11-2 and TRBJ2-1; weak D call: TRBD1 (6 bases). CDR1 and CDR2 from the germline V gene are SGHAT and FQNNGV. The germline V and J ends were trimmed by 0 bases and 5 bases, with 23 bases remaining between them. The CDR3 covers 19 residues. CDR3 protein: CASSLDHGVLGQSNNEQFF. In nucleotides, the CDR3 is TGTGCCAGCAGCTTAGATCATGGGGTATTAGGACAGAGCAACAATGAGCAGTTCTTC.

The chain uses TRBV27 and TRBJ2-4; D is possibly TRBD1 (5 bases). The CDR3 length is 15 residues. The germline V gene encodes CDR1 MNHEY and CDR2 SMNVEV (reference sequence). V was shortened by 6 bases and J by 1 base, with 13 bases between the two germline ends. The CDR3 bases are TGTGCCAGCAGCTTTATTAAGGGGGCCAAAAACATTCAGTACTTC. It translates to CASSFIKGAKNIQYF.

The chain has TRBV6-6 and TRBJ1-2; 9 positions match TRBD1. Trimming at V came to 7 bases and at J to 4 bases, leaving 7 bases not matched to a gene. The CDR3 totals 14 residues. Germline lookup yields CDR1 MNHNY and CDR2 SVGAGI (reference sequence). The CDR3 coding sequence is TGTGCCAGCAACCCGACAGGGGGGGTCTATGGCTACACCTTC. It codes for CASNPTGGVYGYTF.

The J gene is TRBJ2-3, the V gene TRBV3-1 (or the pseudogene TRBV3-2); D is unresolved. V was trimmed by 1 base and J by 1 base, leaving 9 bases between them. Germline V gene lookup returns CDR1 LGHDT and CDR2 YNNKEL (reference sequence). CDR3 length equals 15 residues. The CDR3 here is CASSQGVAGTDTQYF. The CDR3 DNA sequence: TGTGCCAGCAGCCAAGGGGTTGCGGGCACAGATACGCAGTATTTT.

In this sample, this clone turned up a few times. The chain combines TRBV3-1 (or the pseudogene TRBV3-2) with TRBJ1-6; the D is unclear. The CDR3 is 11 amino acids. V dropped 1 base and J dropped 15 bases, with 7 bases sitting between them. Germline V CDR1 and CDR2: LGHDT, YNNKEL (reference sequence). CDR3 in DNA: TGTGCCAGCAGCCAAGGTAGCGACCTCCACTTT. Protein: CASSQGSDLHF.

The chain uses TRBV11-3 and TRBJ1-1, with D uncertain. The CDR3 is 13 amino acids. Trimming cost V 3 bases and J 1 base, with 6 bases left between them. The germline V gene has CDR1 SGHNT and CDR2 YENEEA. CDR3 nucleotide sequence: TGTGCCAGCAGCTTTCAACAGAACACTGAAGCTTTCTTT. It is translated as CASSFQQNTEAFF.

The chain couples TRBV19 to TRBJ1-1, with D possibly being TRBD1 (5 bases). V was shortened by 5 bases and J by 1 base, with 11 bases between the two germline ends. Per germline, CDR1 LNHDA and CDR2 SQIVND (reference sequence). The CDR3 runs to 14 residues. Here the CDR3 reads CASSAHGQNTEAFF. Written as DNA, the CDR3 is TGTGCCAGTAGTGCTCACGGACAGAACACTGAAGCTTTCTTT. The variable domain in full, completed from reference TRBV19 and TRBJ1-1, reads DGGITQSPKYLFRKEGQNVTLSCEQNLNHDAMYWYRQDPGQGLRLIYYSQIVNDFQKGDIAEGYSVSREKKESFPLTVTSAQKNPTAFYLCASSAHGQNTEAFFGQGTRLTVV.

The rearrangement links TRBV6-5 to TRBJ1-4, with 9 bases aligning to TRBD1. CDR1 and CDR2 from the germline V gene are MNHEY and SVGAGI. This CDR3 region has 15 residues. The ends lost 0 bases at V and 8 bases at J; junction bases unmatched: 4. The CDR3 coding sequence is TGTGCCAGCAGTTACTCAGGGACAGGGAACGAAAAACTGTTTTTT. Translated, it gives CASSYSGTGNEKLFF.

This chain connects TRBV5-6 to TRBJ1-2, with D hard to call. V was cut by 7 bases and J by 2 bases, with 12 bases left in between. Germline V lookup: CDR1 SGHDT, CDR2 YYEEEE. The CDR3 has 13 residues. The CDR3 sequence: CASGRVPNYGYTF. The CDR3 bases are TGTGCCAGCGGGCGGGTTCCCAACTATGGCTACACCTTC.

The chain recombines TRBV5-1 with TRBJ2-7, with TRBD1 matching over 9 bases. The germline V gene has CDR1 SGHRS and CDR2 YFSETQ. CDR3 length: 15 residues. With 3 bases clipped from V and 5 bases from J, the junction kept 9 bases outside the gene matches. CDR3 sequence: CASSSEPGQGHEQYF. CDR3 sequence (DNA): TGCGCCAGCAGCTCAGAACCGGGACAGGGCCACGAGCAGTACTTC.

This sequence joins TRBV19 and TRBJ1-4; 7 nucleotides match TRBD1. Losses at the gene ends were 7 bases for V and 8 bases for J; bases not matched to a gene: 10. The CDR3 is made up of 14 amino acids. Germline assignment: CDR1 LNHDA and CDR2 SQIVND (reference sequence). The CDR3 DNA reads TGTGCCAGTATGTCCCCCAGGGGGAACGAAAAACTGTTTTTT. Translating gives CASMSPRGNEKLFF.

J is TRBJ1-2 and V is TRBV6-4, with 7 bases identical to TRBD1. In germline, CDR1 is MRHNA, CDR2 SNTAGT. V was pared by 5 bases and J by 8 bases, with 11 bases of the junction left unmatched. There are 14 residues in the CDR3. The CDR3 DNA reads TGTGCCAGCAGTACCTCACAGGGGTCGAACGGCTACACCTTC. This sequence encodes CASSTSQGSNGYTF.

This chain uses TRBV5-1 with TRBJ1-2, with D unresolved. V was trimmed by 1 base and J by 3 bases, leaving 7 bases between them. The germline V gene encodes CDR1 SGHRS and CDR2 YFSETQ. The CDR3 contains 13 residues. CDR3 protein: CASSLTPDYGYTF. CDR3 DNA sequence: TGCGCCAGCAGCTTGACGCCGGACTATGGCTACACCTTC.

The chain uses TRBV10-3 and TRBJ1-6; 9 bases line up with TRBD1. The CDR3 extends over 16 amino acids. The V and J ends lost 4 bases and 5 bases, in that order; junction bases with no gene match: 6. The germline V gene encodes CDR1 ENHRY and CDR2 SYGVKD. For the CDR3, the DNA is TGTGCCATCAGTGCGATACAGGGGGCCAATAATTCACCCCTCCACTTT. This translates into CAISAIQGANNSPLHF.

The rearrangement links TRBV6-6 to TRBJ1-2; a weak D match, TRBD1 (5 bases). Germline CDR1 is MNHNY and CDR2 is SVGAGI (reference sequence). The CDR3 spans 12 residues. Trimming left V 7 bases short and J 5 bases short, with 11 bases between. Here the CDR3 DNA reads TGTGCCAGCAAAGGGGTCGGATATGGCTACACCTTC. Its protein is CASKGVGYGYTF.

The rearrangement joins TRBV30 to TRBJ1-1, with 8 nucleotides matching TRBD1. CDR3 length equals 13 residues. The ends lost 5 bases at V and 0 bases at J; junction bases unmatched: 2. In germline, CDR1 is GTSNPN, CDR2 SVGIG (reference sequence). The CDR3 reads CAWQTGVNTEAFF. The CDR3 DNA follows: TGTGCCTGGCAGACAGGGGTGAACACTGAAGCTTTCTTT.

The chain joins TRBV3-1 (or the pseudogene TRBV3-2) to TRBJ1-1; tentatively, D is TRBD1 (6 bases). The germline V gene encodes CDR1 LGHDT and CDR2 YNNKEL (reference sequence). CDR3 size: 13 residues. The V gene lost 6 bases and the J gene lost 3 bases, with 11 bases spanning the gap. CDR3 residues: CASRRAGDTEAFF. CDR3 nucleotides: TGTGCCAGCAGACGGGCAGGGGACACTGAAGCTTTCTTT.

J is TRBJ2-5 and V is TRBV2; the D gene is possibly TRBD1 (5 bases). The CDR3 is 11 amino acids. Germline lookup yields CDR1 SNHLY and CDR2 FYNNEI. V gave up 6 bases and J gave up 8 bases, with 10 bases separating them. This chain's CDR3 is CASRTQGTQYF. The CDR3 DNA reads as TGTGCCAGCAGGACCCAGGGCACCCAGTACTTC. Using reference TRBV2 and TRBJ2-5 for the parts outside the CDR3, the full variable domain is EPEVTQTPSHQVTQMGQEVILRCVPISNHLYFYWYRQILGQKVEFLVSFYNNEISEKSEIFDDQFSVERPDGSNFTLKIRSTKLEDSAMYFCASRTQGTQYFGPGTRLLVL.